This TCR beta chain was recorded in a study of blood T cell repertoires in COVID-19. Profiling relied on immunoSEQ multiplex PCR, and the TCRdb table lists in-frame clones only, not all of them. The table records approximately 250,000 clones, 88% of them present only once. Participant ages covered about 18 to 89 years across 20 to 25 US areas. The TCR sequence derives from a woman aged 25-40 years who had recovered from COVID-19. The sequencing sample was made of PBMCs or T cells enriched from blood (not recorded which).

In DNA, the CDR3 is TGTGCCAGCTCAGTTTCCGGGGACTACACTGAAGCTTTCTTT. Amino acid sequence: CASSVSGDYTEAFF. The J gene is TRBJ1-1, the V gene TRBV18; maybe TRBD1 (5 bases). The germline CDR1 and CDR2 sequences are KGHSH and LQKENI. The CDR3 loop spans 14 amino acids. V lost 5 bases and J 3 bases, leaving 13 bases between the germline ends.